This is a list of T cell receptor beta chains from one sample in a study of identical twins. TCRdb re-derived calls from the 5' RACE reads in MiXCR, one entry per CDR3 protein. The table lists 750,000 to 950,000 distinct CDR3 sequences, about 12% of them singletons. These same data were also listed under a study on yellow fever vaccine responses in identical twins.

Input material: PBMCs. Receptor source: a woman in her late teens or twenties in good health. CDR3s include the opening cysteine and the closing phenylalanine or tryptophan. D genes are given only for firm matches. A row's size may be missing; if present it is once, few, many or a size class.

j_call v_call clone_size d_call cdr3_aa cdr3_nt
TRBJ2-5 TRBV3-1 many NA CASSQRGGETQYF TGTGCCAGCAGCCAGCGGGGAGGTGAGACCCAGTACTTC
TRBJ2-7 TRBV7-6 NA TRBD2 CASSLAIGTSGSGEQYF TGTGCCAGCAGCTTAGCGATAGGGACTAGCGGGAGTGGCGAGCAGTACTTC
TRBJ1-2 TRBV6-6 few NA CASSYTGPEGYTF TGTGCCAGCAGTTACACTGGACCGGAGGGCTACACCTTC
TRBJ2-1 TRBV6-4 NA NA CASSAGLGGLGEQFF TGTGCCAGCAGTGCTGGCTTGGGGGGGCTCGGTGAGCAGTTCTTC
TRBJ2-1 TRBV5-1 few NA CASRQVPSYNEQFF TGCGCCAGCAGACAAGTCCCCTCCTACAATGAGCAGTTCTTC
TRBJ2-2 TRBV28 few NA CASSVQRGGAIRELFF TGTGCCAGCAGTGTCCAGCGAGGGGGGGCAATCAGGGAGCTGTTTTTT
TRBJ1-5 TRBV3-1 few NA CASSQDLGTTQHF TGTGCCAGCAGCCAAGACTTGGGTACGACCCAGCATTTT
TRBJ2-4 TRBV25-1 few NA CASSESGWRNIQYF TGTGCCAGCAGTGAATCAGGATGGCGGAACATTCAGTACTTC
TRBJ2-1 TRBV7-7 many NA CASSLERRYEQFF TGTGCCAGCAGCTTAGAAAGACGCTATGAGCAGTTCTTC
TRBJ2-1 TRBV6-1 NA TRBD2 CASSRDPVLAGANNEQFF TGTGCCAGCAGCAGGGACCCGGTACTAGCGGGAGCCAACAATGAGCAGTTCTTC
TRBJ1-2 TRBV6-1 few TRBD1 CASSDQGQGFGNGYTF TGTGCCAGCAGTGATCAAGGACAGGGGTTTGGTAATGGCTACACCTTC
TRBJ2-1 TRBV14 NA NA CASSQEAGVLYNEQFF TGTGCCAGCAGCCAAGAGGCAGGTGTTCTTTACAATGAGCAGTTCTTC
TRBJ2-1 TRBV20-1 NA NA CSARRGLLYNEQFF TGCAGTGCTAGACGGGGGCTACTCTACAATGAGCAGTTCTTC
TRBJ1-1 TRBV28 NA NA CASTHAGVVAEAFF TGTGCCAGCACCCACGCAGGGGTAGTTGCTGAAGCTTTCTTT
TRBJ2-7 TRBV2 once NA CASSDFLEIYEQYF TGTGCCAGCAGCGATTTCCTGGAGATCTACGAGCAGTACTTC
TRBJ2-2 TRBV7-6 few TRBD2 CASSLLRLAGEGVGELFF TGTGCCAGCAGCTTATTGAGACTAGCGGGAGAAGGTGTCGGGGAGCTGTTTTTT
TRBJ2-5 TRBV20-1 NA NA CSAKLWLETQYF TGCAGTGCCAAACTCTGGTTAGAGACCCAGTACTTC
TRBJ2-5 TRBV4-1 NA NA CASSQDPGHQETQYF TGCGCCAGCAGCCAAGATCCCGGGCATCAAGAGACCCAGTACTTC
TRBJ2-1 TRBV20-1 few NA CSARTFGTEAYNEQFF TGCAGTGCTAGAACCTTTGGGACTGAGGCCTACAATGAGCAGTTCTTC
TRBJ2-1 TRBV12-3/TRBV12-4 NA TRBD2 CASSFFRDYDEQFF TGTGCCAGCAGTTTTTTCCGGGACTACGATGAGCAGTTCTTC